Below are 10 T cell receptor beta chains sequenced from a single sample in a study of CD8 T cells in ankylosing spondylitis. MiXCR, applied by TCRdb to the 5' RACE reads, yields one record per CDR3 protein. In the table there are a few hundred thousand distinct CDR3 sequences, less than 25% of which are singletons. The sample comprised blood, either unsorted or a sorted T cell fraction (not recorded which). Every receptor here comes from a female donor with ankylosing spondylitis or in good health (not recorded which).

A remark on this clonotype: It is unclear where the CDR3 begins or ends on the DNA, so no DNA is shown, and the CDR3 is as TCRdb lists it. The chain carries TRBV27 and TRBJ2-2. The germline gives CDR1 MNHEY, CDR2 SMNVEV (reference sequence). The CDR3 comprises 10 residues, both ends counted. The CDR3 is CASRPGSCFF.

The chain links TRBV5-5 to TRBJ2-1; 9 nucleotides agree with TRBD2. The ends lost 5 bases at V and 5 bases at J; junction bases unmatched: 11. Germline-derived CDR1 and CDR2 are SGHKS and YYEKEE (reference sequence). The CDR3 sequence is 16 residues long. The CDR3 region is CASRPPRSSGNNEQFF. The CDR3, as DNA: TGTGCCAGCAGGCCCCCTCGGTCTAGCGGGAACAATGAGCAGTTCTTC.

V usage is TRBV10-3 and J usage is TRBJ1-5; D remains unclear. Trimming cost V 3 bases and J 4 bases, with 7 bases left between them. Germline-derived CDR1 and CDR2 are ENHRY and SYGVKD. The CDR3 runs to 13 residues. As DNA, the CDR3 is TGTGCCATCAGTGACGGCGATAATCAGCCCCAGCATTTT. This translates into CAISDGDNQPQHF.

A few counts support this clonotype. The rearrangement uses TRBV6-2 or TRBV6-3 and TRBJ1-2; no definite D call. The CDR3 has 16 amino acids. Germline assignment: CDR1 MNHEY and CDR2 SVGEGT. V was shortened by 6 bases and J by 0 bases, with 17 bases between the two germline ends. In DNA form, the CDR3 reads TGTGCCAGCAGGGCCCAAGGAAGGGTCCCTAACTATGGCTACACCTTC. Its translation: CASRAQGRVPNYGYTF.

This clonotype was counted between two and nine times. This chain joins TRBV6-1 and TRBJ2-4; D is perhaps TRBD1 (6 bases). Germline V gene lookup returns CDR1 MNHNS and CDR2 SASEGT. The CDR3 consists of 14 residues. The germline V and J ends were trimmed by 6 bases and 0 bases, with 9 bases remaining between them. The CDR3 reads CASSEGVAKNIQYF. The CDR3 DNA sequence: TGTGCCAGCAGCGAGGGGGTAGCCAAAAACATTCAGTACTTC.

This clonotype has just a few counts. The rearrangement uses TRBV4-3 and TRBJ1-2; the match to TRBD1 covers 8 bases. The CDR3 sequence is 15 residues long. Germline CDR1 and CDR2: LGHNA and YSLEER. V shed 1 base, J shed 8 bases, and the junction held 9 bases outside the gene matches. In DNA form, the CDR3 reads TGCGCCAGCAGCCAAGTCCTTACAGGGGGTAGGGGCTACACCTTC. Its translation: CASSQVLTGGRGYTF.

There are a few counts of this clonotype. The gene calls are TRBV7-2 and TRBJ2-7, with D unclear. Germline-derived CDR1 and CDR2 are SGHTA and FQGNSA. V was clipped by 3 bases and J by 1 base, with 10 bases between them. The CDR3 length is 14 residues. Written as DNA, the CDR3 is TGTGCCAGCAGCTTCGCGGCGCGATCCTACGAGCAGTACTTC. Its translation is CASSFAARSYEQYF.

This clonotype was seen many times. DNA for the CDR3: TGCAGTGCTGGCGAGGTGGAGACCCAGTACTTC. It yields the protein CSAGEVETQYF. The chain combines TRBV20-1 with TRBJ2-5; the D is unclear. The germline V gene has CDR1 DFQATT and CDR2 SNEGSKA (reference sequence). Trimming pared 5 bases from V and 5 bases from J, leaving 9 bases between. This CDR3 is 11 amino acids long.

The chain combines TRBV6-6 with TRBJ1-2; a possible D gene is TRBD1 (5 bases). Trimming pared 2 bases from V and 3 bases from J, leaving 10 bases between. The germline V gene has CDR1 MNHNY and CDR2 SVGAGI (reference sequence). CDR3 length: 14 residues. CDR3 DNA: TGTGCCAGCAGTTACCAGACAGCAGACTATGGCTACACCTTC. Its protein is CASSYQTADYGYTF.

V usage is TRBV30 and J usage is TRBJ2-5; TRBD2 might be the D (6 bases). CDR1 GTSNPN and CDR2 SVGIG come from the germline V gene (reference sequence). This CDR3 is built from 16 residues. V dropped 0 bases and J dropped 3 bases, with 17 bases sitting between them. DNA of the CDR3: TGTGCCTGGAGTGTATTAGTCGGGAGCAGAGAAGAGACCCAGTACTTC. Its protein product is CAWSVLVGSREETQYF.